This TCR beta chain is drawn from a study of blood T cell repertoires in COVID-19 (dated by TCRdb to 2019 to 2021). At the level of the whole study: Collaborator samples came from the United States, Italy and Spain and covered acute and convalescent phases of COVID-19. The material from the prospective study consisted of cDNA or gDNA derived from T cells, B-cell-depleted T cells, or PBMCs. Deeply sampled blood TCRbeta repertoires from subjects exposed to, actively infected with, or recovered from COVID-19 were included in the dataset. The repertoires were released in a freely available public database meant as a resource for research on the immune response to SARS-CoV-2. The samples were drawn from two sources: the first 160 participants of the ongoing ImmuneRACE study, and 950 to 1,500 subjects contributed by 6 global collaborators. Sample metadata almost always included a de-identified subject ID, COVID-19 status, age in years and sex. HLA class I and class II types, where available, came from metadata supplied by the sample provider rather than from assay-based typing.

TCRbeta CDR3 regions were amplified from genomic DNA using the immunoSEQ Assay, a bias-controlled multiplex PCR. In the source study's methods: The number of nucleated cells in each sample was estimated by amplification of reference gene primers within the assay. Sequence reads were collapsed and filtered to measure the absolute abundance of every unique TCRbeta CDR3 rearrangement. For each sample, productive Simpson clonality was calculated as the square root of Simpson's diversity index over productive rearrangements. Entries here come from immuneACCESS through TCRdb and include only in-frame sequences with V and J called. Some clones fail to appear in such tables; in the studies checked, an unresolved V gene covers under half of the shortfall, and the cause of the remainder is unknown. V, J and clone size are taken as reported in that table, and D and trimming were inferred from the DNA itself. This sample holds more than 90,000 clones; roughly 80% were observed only once. Roughly 2.5% of the sample comes from the top ten.

Beyond this particular receptor, the publication reports: The amount of clinical and demographic metadata varied by source and participant and was provided uncurated.

Whole blood was collected in K2EDTA tubes by collaborating institutions according to the institutions' own protocols. Collaborator samples were shipped for TCRbeta analysis as frozen whole blood, isolated PBMCs, or DNA extracted from either sample type. As to this clone: Its antigen has not been determined. Per-base quality was not reported, and no clone a single base away is much larger than it.

Via the germline V gene, CDR1 is SGHTS and CDR2 YDEGEE. The germline V and J ends show losses of 4 bases and 4 bases respectively, and no gene match explains 10 bases of the junction. Counted from cysteine to phenylalanine, this CDR3 has 15 amino acids. The read is trimmed to its CDR3 DNA, 45 bases read in frame from base 1. The chain is encoded by TRBV5-8 joined to TRBJ2-7, and TRBD1 matches 8 of the central bases. This receptor was identified in a middle-aged man with acute or convalescent COVID-19. What was sequenced was peripheral blood. CDR3 reads: CASSLATGGLYEQYF. The DNA reads TGTGCCAGCAGCCTGGCTACAGGGGGTCTATACGAGCAGTACTTC.